A single sample is the source of the 30 T cell receptor beta chains below, sequenced in a study of T cell repertoires in cytomegalovirus infection. A single record per CDR3 protein comes from TCRdb applying MiXCR to the reads. The sample includes 95,000 to 120,000 distinct CDR3 sequences, more than 30% seen only once; the top ten take 40% to 45%. Their cognate antigens are unknown. The specimen was CD8+ T cells from cultured PBMCs, collected from culture after CMV antigen stimulation. Source of these receptors: a human donor in good health (CMV status not recorded). Some clones in this sample may be carry-over from other donors' samples.

On this clonotype itself: One base away lies a much larger clone, so this may be a sequencing read error. This chain connects TRBV12-3 or TRBV12-4 to TRBJ2-1; D ambiguous. This CDR3 is built from 12 residues. The CDR3 loop reads CSSSLWGNEQFF. CDR3 DNA: TGTTCCAGCAGTTTATGGGGCAATGAGCAGTTCTTC.

The chain carries TRBV2 and TRBJ1-1, with D possibly being TRBD1 (5 bases). Trimming pared 6 bases from V and 5 bases from J, leaving 10 bases between. Germline loops: CDR1 SNHLY, CDR2 FYNNEI. The length of the CDR3 is 12 residues. The CDR3 DNA is TGTGCCAGCAGAAGCAGGGCAACTGAAGCTTTCTTT. This translates into CASRSRATEAFF.

This clonotype was counted many times. As DNA, the CDR3 is TGTGCCACCAGGACTCGACAGGACAGCACAGATACGCAGTATTTT. It is translated as CATRTRQDSTDTQYF. The chain carries TRBV15 and TRBJ2-3; D perhaps matches TRBD1 (6 bases). This CDR3 contains 15 residues. The V gene lost 6 bases and the J gene lost 0 bases, with 13 bases spanning the gap. Germline V gene lookup returns CDR1 LNHNV and CDR2 YYDKDF (reference sequence). Together with reference TRBV15 and TRBJ2-3, the CDR3 gives the full variable domain: DAMVIQNPRYQVTQFGKPVTLSCSQTLNHNVMYWYQQKSSQAPKLLFHYYDKDFNNEADTPDNFQSRRPNTSFCFLDIRSPGLGDTAMYLCATRTRQDSTDTQYFGPGTRLTVL.

The chain uses TRBV20-1 and TRBJ1-2; D is unresolved. The CDR3 is 14 amino acids. V was cut by 4 bases and J by 2 bases, with 14 bases left in between. In germline, CDR1 is DFQATT, CDR2 SNEGSKA (reference sequence). DNA of the CDR3: TGCAGTGCTAATCCCCCCGCCGAGAACTATGGCTACACCTTC. Translation gives CSANPPAENYGYTF.

This clonotype was seen many times. The chain carries TRBV7-2 and TRBJ2-2, with D tentatively TRBD2 (6 bases). The germline gives CDR1 SGHTA, CDR2 FQGNSA. The V end was cut by 2 bases, the J end by 5 bases, with 9 bases between. The CDR3 consists of 14 residues. CDR3 region: CASSLYGGTGELFF. The CDR3 nucleotides are TGTGCCAGCAGCTTATATGGAGGGACCGGGGAGCTGTTTTTT.

The rearrangement links TRBV4-1 to TRBJ2-7; either TRBD1 or TRBD2 may fit D (5 bases each). The V and J ends lost 0 bases and 2 bases respectively, with 11 bases between them. Germline values: CDR1 MGHRA, CDR2 YSYEKL. This CDR3 region has 15 residues. This chain's CDR3 is CASSQDRGETYEQYF. The CDR3 region has the DNA TGCGCCAGCAGCCAAGATAGGGGAGAGACCTACGAGCAGTACTTC.

The rearrangement links TRBV4-1 to TRBJ1-5, with D perhaps TRBD1 (5 bases). Between the trimmed V and J ends, which lost 3 bases and 7 bases, there was a span of 16 bases. Germline lookup yields CDR1 MGHRA and CDR2 YSYEKL. The CDR3 is 15 amino acids. CDR3 sequence reads: CASSHPQQGLQPQHF. The CDR3 nucleotides read TGCGCCAGCAGCCATCCCCAGCAGGGTTTGCAGCCCCAGCATTTT.

This clonotype has a count of ten or more. The chain employs TRBV12-3 or TRBV12-4 and TRBJ2-3; 7 nucleotides line up with TRBD2. V gave up 2 bases and J gave up 6 bases; unmatched junction bases: 2. The CDR3 contains 13 residues. CDR3 protein: CASSLIGGDTQYF. The CDR3 DNA follows: TGTGCCAGCAGTTTAATCGGGGGGGATACGCAGTATTTT.

This clonotype was observed a single time. The rearrangement uses TRBV5-4 and TRBJ1-1; no firm D call. V was cut by 5 bases and J by 1 base, with 9 bases left in between. Germline CDR1 and CDR2: SGHNT and YYREEE (reference sequence). CDR3 length: 13 residues. The CDR3 loop is CASRPTANTEAFF. DNA for the CDR3: TGTGCCAGCAGACCAACTGCGAACACTGAAGCTTTCTTT.

This clonotype has a handful of counts. CDR3 nucleotide sequence: TGTGCCAGCAGTTACTCGACTAGCGGGTCCTACGAGCAGTACTTC. Translating gives CASSYSTSGSYEQYF. The genes are TRBV6-6 and TRBJ2-7; 10 bases are a match to TRBD2. The V segment lost 0 bases and the J segment 1 base; nucleotides outside the gene matches: 0. Germline CDR1 reads MNHNY; CDR2 reads SVGAGI (reference sequence). There are 15 residues in the CDR3.

A word on this clonotype: Possible read error: a much larger clone is one base away. The CDR3 DNA reads as TGTGCCAGCAGCTCAGGGGGATTAACTGAAGCTTTCTTT. The encoded protein is CASSSGGLTEAFF. This chain links TRBV7-2 with TRBJ1-1; 7 bases are a match to TRBD1. Germline V gives CDR1 SGHTA, CDR2 FQGNSA. The length of the CDR3 is 13 residues. The trim removed 4 bases at V and 5 bases at J, leaving 4 bases unmatched. The complete variable domain, with remaining parts taken from reference TRBV7-2 and TRBJ1-1, reads GAGVSQSPSNKVTEKGKDVELRCDPISGHTALYWYRQSLGQGLEFLIYFQGNSAPDKSGLPSDRFSAERTGGSVSTLTIQRTQQEDSAVYLCASSSGGLTEAFFGQGTRLTVV.

This rearrangement joins TRBV6-6 to TRBJ2-7, with 7 bases matching TRBD1. Germline trimming cut 10 bases from V and 3 bases from J; bases unmatched to any gene: 12. CDR3 length equals 14 residues. Germline V gene lookup returns CDR1 MNHNY and CDR2 SVGAGI (reference sequence). The DNA for the CDR3 is TGTGCCACCGACCACAGGGGCCGAGACTACGAGCAGTACTTC. This sequence encodes CATDHRGRDYEQYF.

The chain combines TRBV6-5 with TRBJ1-1; perhaps TRBD1 as D (5 bases). The germline CDR1 and CDR2 sequences are MNHEY and SVGAGI. V was clipped by 5 bases and J by 0 bases, with 19 bases between them. The CDR3 is 17 residues long. CDR3 residues: CASSRDYMGVLNTEAFF. The CDR3 bases are TGTGCCAGCAGTCGAGACTATATGGGGGTCCTGAACACTGAAGCTTTCTTT.

In this sample, this clonotype turned up a few times. This chain joins TRBV29-1 and TRBJ1-1, with D perhaps matching TRBD1 (6 bases). CDR3 length: 13 residues. Germline V gene lookup returns CDR1 SQVTM and CDR2 ANQGSEA. With 5 bases removed from V and 7 bases from J, the gap between germline ends came to 17 bases. CDR3 sequence (DNA): TGCAGCGTTTTTAGGGGGGCAGCTGATGAAGCTTTCTTT. Translated: CSVFRGAADEAFF.

V gene TRBV28 combines with J gene TRBJ2-5; possible D gene TRBD2, 5 bases. The ends were cut back, 4 bases at V and 3 bases at J, with 15 bases in the middle. The CDR3 has 15 residues. Per the germline V gene, CDR1 is MDHEN and CDR2 is SYDVKM. CDR3 residues: CASSWTGKEKETQYF. CDR3 DNA sequence: TGTGCCAGCAGTTGGACTGGCAAAGAAAAAGAGACCCAGTACTTC.

There are a few counts of this clonotype. The chain joins TRBV7-9 to TRBJ1-1; no reliable D call. This CDR3 has 16 residues. The germline V gene has CDR1 SEHNR and CDR2 FQNEAQ (reference sequence). Deletions cut 0 bases from V and 1 base from J, with 12 bases between. DNA of the CDR3: TGTGCCAGCAGCTTAGCAGGAAGGGTACGGAACACTGAAGCTTTCTTT. This encodes CASSLAGRVRNTEAFF.

The chain carries TRBV7-2 and TRBJ1-3; possible D gene TRBD1, 6 bases. The V end was cut by 0 bases, the J end by 3 bases, with 12 bases between. The CDR3 totals 16 residues. Germline loops: CDR1 SGHTA, CDR2 FQGNSA. This chain's CDR3 is CASSLAGGLYGNTIYF. The CDR3 region has the DNA TGTGCCAGCAGCTTAGCTGGGGGGCTCTATGGAAACACCATATATTTT. The full variable domain, in which reference TRBV7-2 and TRBJ1-3 provide the parts outside the CDR3, is GAGVSQSPSNKVTEKGKDVELRCDPISGHTALYWYRQSLGQGLEFLIYFQGNSAPDKSGLPSDRFSAERTGGSVSTLTIQRTQQEDSAVYLCASSLAGGLYGNTIYFGEGSWLTVV.

The chain carries TRBV5-1 and TRBJ1-6, with 7 bases matching TRBD1. Germline assignment: CDR1 SGHRS and CDR2 YFSETQ. V lost 4 bases and J lost 2; bases outside the gene matches: 6. The length of the CDR3 is 16 residues. The CDR3 here is CASSADRTTYNSPLHF. The CDR3 bases are TGCGCCAGCAGCGCGGACAGGACGACCTATAATTCACCCCTCCACTTT.

At least ten counts were recorded for this clonotype. The V call is TRBV6-2 or TRBV6-3, the J call TRBJ2-7; tentative D call: TRBD1 (5 bases). V lost 8 bases, J lost 1 base, and 18 bases lay in between. Per germline, CDR1 MNHEY and CDR2 SVGEGT. This CDR3 is 15 amino acids long. The CDR3 DNA reads as TGTGCCAGCTCCAAGGGGATAGCCGGATCCTACGAGCAGTACTTC. It encodes CASSKGIAGSYEQYF.

The sample holds many counts of this clonotype. The rearrangement uses TRBV4-2 and TRBJ2-1; D perhaps matches TRBD2 (5 bases). Germline-derived CDR1 and CDR2 are LGHNA and YNFKEQ. The CDR3 is 17 amino acids. V was cut by 0 bases and J by 10 bases, with 22 bases left in between. The chain's CDR3 is CASSQESPGMEVWEQFF. In nucleotides, the CDR3 is TGTGCCAGCAGCCAAGAATCCCCCGGGATGGAGGTGTGGGAGCAGTTCTTC.

The rearrangement uses TRBV6-2 or TRBV6-3 and TRBJ2-7, with a possible D match to TRBD1 (5 bases). The CDR3 covers 18 residues. Germline lookup yields CDR1 MNHEY and CDR2 SVGEGT. V was clipped by 0 bases and J by 0 bases, with 18 bases between them. This chain's CDR3 is CASSYSTAGHPYSYEQYF. DNA of the CDR3: TGTGCCAGCAGTTACTCGACAGCCGGACACCCTTACTCCTACGAGCAGTACTTC.

J is TRBJ1-3 and V is TRBV6-6; D gene unclear. The germline V gene has CDR1 MNHNY and CDR2 SVGAGI (reference sequence). Trimming took off 0 bases at V and 10 bases at J, with 4 bases between the two ends. The CDR3 has 11 amino acids. CDR3 DNA: TGTGCCAGCAGTTACTCGACAACCATATATTTT. Translating it yields CASSYSTTIYF.

The V gene is TRBV6-6, the J gene TRBJ2-7; D gene ambiguous. In germline, CDR1 is MNHNY, CDR2 SVGAGI (reference sequence). Trimming stripped 0 bases from V and 4 bases from J, with 7 bases between. The CDR3 covers 13 residues. CDR3 sequence reads: CASSYSKVYEQYF. CDR3 nucleotides: TGTGCCAGCAGTTACTCAAAAGTGTACGAGCAGTACTTC.

This chain uses TRBV4-3 with TRBJ1-1, with D possibly matching TRBD1 (5 bases). Trimming cost V 0 bases and J 4 bases, with 9 bases left between them. Germline loops: CDR1 LGHNA, CDR2 YSLEER. The CDR3 length is 14 residues. In DNA, the CDR3 is TGCGCCAGCAGCCAAGACATTGGGGGCACTGAAGCTTTCTTT. Encoded protein: CASSQDIGGTEAFF.

The chain couples TRBV19 to TRBJ1-5, with a possible D match to TRBD1 (6 bases). The CDR3 sequence is 14 residues long. Germline CDR1 LNHDA, CDR2 SQIVND (reference sequence). V gave up 5 bases and J gave up 6 bases, with 14 bases separating them. The DNA of the CDR3 is TGTGCCAGTAGTGCAACAGGGTTGAGTCAGCCCCAGCATTTT. As protein: CASSATGLSQPQHF. The full variable domain, with the rest looked up from reference TRBV19 and TRBJ1-5, is DGGITQSPKYLFRKEGQNVTLSCEQNLNHDAMYWYRQDPGQGLRLIYYSQIVNDFQKGDIAEGYSVSREKKESFPLTVTSAQKNPTAFYLCASSATGLSQPQHFGDGTRLSIL.

This clonotype was detected once. V gene TRBV3-1 combines with J gene TRBJ2-7; 8 nucleotides agree with TRBD2. Germline values: CDR1 LGHDT, CDR2 YNNKEL (reference sequence). J was trimmed by 5 bases and V by 4 bases; bases with no gene match: 13. The CDR3 is 16 residues long. Here the CDR3 reads CASSLLGVAGLHEQYF. As DNA, the CDR3 is TGTGCCAGCAGCCTCCTGGGTGTAGCGGGGCTCCACGAGCAGTACTTC.

This clonotype came up a few times. The genes are TRBV5-4 and TRBJ1-1; no definite D call. Germline loops: CDR1 SGHNT, CDR2 YYREEE (reference sequence). V was clipped by 1 base and J by 1 base, with 11 bases between them. CDR3 size: 15 residues. The DNA of the CDR3 is TGTGCCAGCAGCTTGAGCCCAGAGGCGAACACTGAAGCTTTCTTT. This translates into CASSLSPEANTEAFF.

The V gene is TRBV9, the J gene TRBJ1-1; D call uncertain. V was pared by 1 base and J by 1 base, with 5 bases between. This CDR3 has 13 residues. Germline V gene lookup returns CDR1 SGDLS and CDR2 YYNGEE. DNA of the CDR3: TGTGCCAGCAGCGTACCCCCGAACACTGAAGCTTTCTTT. Encoded protein: CASSVPPNTEAFF.

This clonotype has more than one count but fewer than ten. The chain carries TRBV29-1 and TRBJ1-1; D not resolved. The germline CDR1 and CDR2 sequences are SQVTM and ANQGSEA. CDR3 size: 11 residues. V lost 7 bases, J lost 1 base, and 7 bases lay in between. In DNA form, the CDR3 reads TGCAGCGCTGGCCAGAACACTGAAGCTTTCTTT. This gives the protein CSAGQNTEAFF.

The chain couples TRBV7-9 to TRBJ2-1; D is uncertain. The CDR3 consists of 15 residues. Germline-derived CDR1 and CDR2 are SEHNR and FQNEAQ (reference sequence). Trimming pared 5 bases from V and 2 bases from J, leaving 13 bases between. The CDR3 DNA is TGTGCCAGCAGCCTGACTTCCCGCACCTACAATGAGCAGTTCTTC. Translating gives CASSLTSRTYNEQFF.